The 25 T cell receptor beta chains below were found in one sample sequenced in a study of PD-L1 blockade in urothelial cancer. The time point here: pretreatment peripheral blood. Sequencing was performed with immunoSEQ multiplex PCR; in TCRdb, only in-frame clones are kept and a portion is missing. Of 65,000 to 80,000 clones listed, approximately 87% were seen once; the top ten hold 3.5% to 5.5%. Sample: PBMCs, taken around atezolizumab (anti-PD-L1) treatment. All receptors derive from a man in his sixties or seventies with urothelial cancer.

The table lists this clone with a count of one. Here the CDR3 reads CASTSFIGVQETQYF. The CDR3 DNA follows: TGTGCCAGCACAAGTTTTATCGGGGTCCAAGAGACCCAGTACTTC. This chain links TRBV6-1 with TRBJ2-5; maybe TRBD2 (5 bases). The V gene lost 7 bases and the J gene lost 1 base, with 16 bases spanning the gap. CDR1 is MNHNS and CDR2 is SASEGT in the germline V gene. This CDR3 comprises 15 residues.

The chain recombines TRBV7-2 with TRBJ2-7, with D possibly TRBD2 on 5 matching bases. The V end lost 4 bases, the J end lost 4 bases, and 11 bases lay between the germline ends. The germline gives CDR1 SGHTA, CDR2 FQGNSA. The CDR3 has 13 amino acids. CDR3 amino acids: CASSSGLEYEQYF. CDR3 nucleotides: TGTGCCAGCAGCTCCGGACTTGAGTACGAGCAGTACTTC.

This chain connects TRBV6-1 to TRBJ1-1, with TRBD1 as a possible D gene (5 bases). The CDR3 spans 14 residues. With 6 bases removed from V and 2 bases from J, the gap between germline ends came to 13 bases. Germline CDR1 MNHNS, CDR2 SASEGT. This CDR3 reads CASRGGGENTEAFF. As DNA, the CDR3 is TGTGCCAGCAGGGGGGGAGGGGAAAACACTGAAGCTTTCTTT.

The chain employs TRBV18 and TRBJ2-3; 9 nucleotides align to TRBD2. CDR3 length: 16 residues. Germline CDR1 and CDR2: KGHSH and LQKENI. J was trimmed by 5 bases and V by 1 base; bases with no gene match: 7. CDR3 sequence (DNA): TGTGCCAGCTCACCACTAGCGGGAGCCTGGGGAGATACGCAGTATTTT. This translates into CASSPLAGAWGDTQYF.

The gene calls are TRBV28 and TRBJ1-1; 7 nucleotides agree with TRBD1. Germline V lookup: CDR1 MDHEN, CDR2 SYDVKM. The CDR3 is 15 amino acids. V lost 6 bases and J lost 0; bases outside the gene matches: 7. The CDR3 DNA sequence: TGTGCCAGCAGCTACAGGGGACCAATGAACACTGAAGCTTTCTTT. This gives the protein CASSYRGPMNTEAFF. The variable domain in full, completed from reference TRBV28 and TRBJ1-1, reads DVKVTQSSRYLVKRTGEKVFLECVQDMDHENMFWYRQDPGLGLRLIYFSYDVKMKEKGDIPEGYSVSREKKERFSLILESASTNQTSMYLCASSYRGPMNTEAFFGQGTRLTVV.

The genes are TRBV5-1 and TRBJ2-3; 9 bases fit TRBD2. Germline V gives CDR1 SGHRS, CDR2 YFSETQ. The CDR3 is 15 amino acids. Trimming cost V 4 bases and J 2 bases; bases outside gene matches: 5. The CDR3 spells CASSPAGGPTDTQYF. In DNA form, the CDR3 reads TGCGCCAGCAGCCCAGCGGGAGGACCCACAGATACGCAGTATTTT.

This clone is a singleton in its sample. This chain uses TRBV7-6 with TRBJ2-7; TRBD2 matches 13 bases. J was trimmed by 4 bases and V by 5 bases; bases with no gene match: 8. Germline values: CDR1 SGHVS, CDR2 FNYEAQ. CDR3 length: 16 residues. CDR3: CASSPLLAGGRYEQYF. The CDR3 DNA reads TGTGCCAGCAGCCCGTTACTAGCGGGAGGGCGATACGAGCAGTACTTC.

For this clone: This same CDR3 is encoded by further DNA sequences in the sample. CDR3 coding DNA: TGTGCCAGCGATAAAGGGACGGGGGATGGCTACACCTTC. Its protein product is CASDKGTGDGYTF. The gene calls are TRBV6-1 and TRBJ1-2; D perhaps matches TRBD1 (5 bases). Trimming cost V 8 bases and J 6 bases, with 16 bases left between them. Germline CDR1 reads MNHNS; CDR2 reads SASEGT. There are 13 residues in the CDR3.

This clone was detected only once. V is TRBV6-1 and J is TRBJ2-1, with a weak D call TRBD2 (5 bases). Per the germline V gene, CDR1 is MNHNS and CDR2 is SASEGT. This CDR3 has 12 residues. V lost 1 base, J lost 14 bases, and 12 bases lay in between. The CDR3 nucleotides are TGTGCCAGCAGTGAAGTGGGAGACTGGGAGTTCTTC. This translates into CASSEVGDWEFF.

The CDR3 region has the DNA TGCGCCAGCAGCACGGTTCCGGGACTTAGCTACGAGCAGTACTTC. This sequence encodes CASSTVPGLSYEQYF. J is TRBJ2-7 and V is TRBV5-1; D might be TRBD2 (6 bases). V lost 4 bases and J 3 bases, leaving 17 bases between the germline ends. This CDR3 has 15 amino acids. Germline values: CDR1 SGHRS, CDR2 YFSETQ.

This chain connects TRBV28 to TRBJ2-7; TRBD2 agrees at 8 bases. CDR1 is MDHEN and CDR2 is SYDVKM in the germline V gene. There are 16 residues in the CDR3. The ends lost 5 bases at V and 0 bases at J; junction bases unmatched: 9. CDR3 sequence: CASSPYSGALSYEQYF. For the CDR3, the DNA is TGTGCCAGCAGTCCGTATAGCGGGGCTCTCTCCTACGAGCAGTACTTC. Using reference TRBV28 and TRBJ2-7 for the parts outside the CDR3, the full variable domain is DVKVTQSSRYLVKRTGEKVFLECVQDMDHENMFWYRQDPGLGLRLIYFSYDVKMKEKGDIPEGYSVSREKKERFSLILESASTNQTSMYLCASSPYSGALSYEQYFGPGTRLTVT.

The chain is built from TRBV6-1 and TRBJ2-1, with 9 bases aligning to TRBD2. Germline assignment: CDR1 MNHNS and CDR2 SASEGT. This CDR3 comprises 17 residues. The J segment lost 5 bases and the V segment lost 0 bases, leaving 8 bases of the junction unmatched. DNA for the CDR3: TGTGCCAGCAGTGAAGCGCTGGGGCTAGCGGGAAACAATGAGCAGTTCTTC. Translated: CASSEALGLAGNNEQFF.

The chain recombines TRBV28 with TRBJ2-5; 12 bases map to TRBD2. CDR1 MDHEN and CDR2 SYDVKM come from the germline V gene. The CDR3 extends over 17 amino acids. V was pared by 5 bases and J by 2 bases, with 9 bases of the junction left unmatched. CDR3 loop: CASSPLGLAGQQETQYF. The CDR3 DNA reads as TGTGCCAGCAGTCCGCTCGGACTAGCGGGACAACAAGAGACCCAGTACTTC.

The rearrangement joins TRBV19 to TRBJ1-5; tentatively, D is TRBD1 (6 bases). V was trimmed by 5 bases and J by 7 bases, leaving 18 bases between them. Germline values: CDR1 LNHDA, CDR2 SQIVND (reference sequence). The CDR3 consists of 15 residues. In DNA, the CDR3 is TGTGCCAGTAGTGTGGGGGGGCAGGTAAACCAGCCCCAGCATTTT. Protein sequence: CASSVGGQVNQPQHF.

The sample holds one count of this clone. This sequence joins TRBV2 and TRBJ2-7; D unclear. V was cut by 4 bases and J by 4 bases, with 8 bases left in between. Germline values: CDR1 SNHLY, CDR2 FYNNEI. This CDR3 region has 12 residues. CDR3: CASSASQYEQYF. CDR3 bases: TGTGCCAGCAGTGCCAGTCAATACGAGCAGTACTTC.

This sequence joins TRBV27 and TRBJ2-7; 7 bases fit TRBD2. Germline assignment: CDR1 MNHEY and CDR2 SMNVEV (reference sequence). The V and J ends lost 6 bases and 3 bases, in that order; junction bases with no gene match: 17. The CDR3 covers 17 residues. The CDR3 DNA follows: TGTGCCAGCAGCTTCACATCTCTAGCGGCGCAGGGCTACGAGCAGTACTTC. This encodes CASSFTSLAAQGYEQYF.

The chain links TRBV13 to TRBJ1-2; D is unresolved. CDR1 is PRHDT, CDR2 FYEKMQ, per germline (reference sequence). The CDR3 consists of 11 residues. Trimming left V 5 bases short and J 4 bases short, with 5 bases between. Here the CDR3 reads CASSRGYGYTF. The CDR3 nucleotides are TGTGCCAGCAGCCGAGGCTATGGCTACACCTTC.

V usage is TRBV28 and J usage is TRBJ2-2; tentative D call: TRBD1 (6 bases). The CDR3 totals 17 residues. Germline lookup yields CDR1 MDHEN and CDR2 SYDVKM. Trimming cost V 2 bases and J 1 base, with 14 bases left between them. The CDR3: CASSLIGQILNTGELFF. The CDR3 nucleotides are TGTGCCAGCAGTTTAATAGGACAGATCCTGAACACCGGGGAGCTGTTTTTT.

The V and J genes are TRBV29-1 and TRBJ2-3; D unresolved. Per germline, CDR1 SQVTM and CDR2 ANQGSEA. The CDR3 loop spans 14 amino acids. The ends were cut back, 3 bases at V and 2 bases at J, with 12 bases in the middle. The chain's CDR3 is CSVDGQVDTDTQYF. CDR3 nucleotides: TGCAGCGTTGACGGCCAGGTAGACACAGATACGCAGTATTTT.

The V call is TRBV10-1, the J call TRBJ1-1; D is unclear. This CDR3 contains 14 residues. The V gene lost 6 bases and the J gene lost 4 bases, with 15 bases spanning the gap. From germline, CDR1 is WNHNN and CDR2 SYGVQD (reference sequence). The CDR3 nucleotides read TGCGCCAGCAGCGACAAGGGAGTTAGCACTGAAGCTTTCTTT. Protein sequence: CASSDKGVSTEAFF.

The chain links TRBV5-1 to TRBJ2-2; maybe TRBD1 (6 bases). Germline CDR1 and CDR2: SGHRS and YFSETQ. The length of the CDR3 is 15 residues. V lost 5 bases to trimming and J lost 3 bases, with 14 bases between them. CDR3 sequence reads: CASRGTNGDTGELFF. CDR3 coding DNA: TGCGCCAGCAGGGGGACAAATGGGGACACCGGGGAGCTGTTTTTT.

The chain recombines TRBV6-1 with TRBJ1-2; the D gene is possibly TRBD1 (5 bases). The CDR3 spans 13 residues. Germline CDR1 and CDR2: MNHNS and SASEGT. The V gene lost 6 bases and the J gene lost 3 bases, with 11 bases spanning the gap. CDR3 sequence: CASSSTGDYGYTF. The CDR3 nucleotides read TGTGCCAGCAGCTCCACAGGAGACTATGGCTACACCTTC.

The rearrangement joins TRBV9 to TRBJ2-7; 9 bases map to TRBD2. This CDR3 spans 15 amino acids. The germline V gene has CDR1 SGDLS and CDR2 YYNGEE. The J segment lost 2 bases and the V segment lost 0 bases, leaving 3 bases of the junction unmatched. The CDR3 sequence: CASSVGGRAPYEQYF. In DNA, the CDR3 is TGTGCCAGCAGCGTAGGCGGGAGGGCCCCCTACGAGCAGTACTTC.

V gene TRBV5-4 combines with J gene TRBJ2-4; D may be TRBD1 (5 bases). Germline-derived CDR1 and CDR2 are SGHNT and YYREEE (reference sequence). The CDR3 spans 16 residues. Trimming stripped 0 bases from V and 6 bases from J, with 16 bases between. CDR3 sequence: CASSLGQAGLGNIQYF. CDR3 nucleotide sequence: TGTGCCAGCAGCTTGGGTCAGGCAGGGTTGGGAAACATTCAGTACTTC.

This sequence joins TRBV28 and TRBJ2-7; TRBD1 agrees at 11 bases. With 6 bases clipped from V and 7 bases from J, the junction kept 8 bases outside the gene matches. Germline CDR1 and CDR2: MDHEN and SYDVKM. This CDR3 spans 14 amino acids. CDR3 DNA: TGTGCCAGCAGCCCACCGGGGACAGGGGGGGAGCAGTACTTC. Translation gives CASSPPGTGGEQYF. The complete variable domain, with remaining parts taken from reference TRBV28 and TRBJ2-7, reads DVKVTQSSRYLVKRTGEKVFLECVQDMDHENMFWYRQDPGLGLRLIYFSYDVKMKEKGDIPEGYSVSREKKERFSLILESASTNQTSMYLCASSPPGTGGEQYFGPGTRLTVT.